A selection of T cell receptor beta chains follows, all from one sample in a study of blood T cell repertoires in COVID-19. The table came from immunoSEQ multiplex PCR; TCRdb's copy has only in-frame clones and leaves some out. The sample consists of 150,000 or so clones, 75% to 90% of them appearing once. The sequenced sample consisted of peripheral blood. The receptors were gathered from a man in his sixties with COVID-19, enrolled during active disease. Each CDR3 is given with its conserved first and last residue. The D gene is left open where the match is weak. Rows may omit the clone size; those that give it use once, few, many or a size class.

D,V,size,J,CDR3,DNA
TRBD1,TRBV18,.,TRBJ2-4,CASSPGGQQKNIQYF,TGTGCCAGCTCACCAGGGGGACAGCAAAAAAACATTCAGTACTTC
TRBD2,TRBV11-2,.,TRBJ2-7,CASSQAGGEQYF,TGTGCCAGCAGCCAAGCGGGGGGCGAGCAGTACTTC
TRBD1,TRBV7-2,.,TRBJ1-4,CASSLGQGAREKLFF,TGTGCCAGCAGCTTAGGGCAGGGGGCTAGGGAAAAACTGTTTTTT
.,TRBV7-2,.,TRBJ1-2,CASSSGSKVFGYTF,TGTGCCAGCAGTTCCGGGTCCAAGGTTTTTGGCTACACCTTC
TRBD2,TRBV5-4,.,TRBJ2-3,CASSRISGGITDTQYF,TGTGCCAGCAGCAGAATTAGCGGGGGGATCACAGATACGCAGTATTTT
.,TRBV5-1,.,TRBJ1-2,CASSLESTPNYGYTF,TGCGCCAGCAGCTTGGAATCCACTCCTAACTATGGCTACACCTTC
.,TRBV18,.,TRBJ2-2,CASSPVGNTGELFF,TGTGCCAGCTCACCAGTCGGGAACACCGGGGAGCTGTTTTTT
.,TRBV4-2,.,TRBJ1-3,CASSQVLGGNTIYF,TGTGCCAGCAGCCAAGTCCTCGGGGGAAACACCATATATTTT
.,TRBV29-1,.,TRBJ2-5,CSVEPGRSAQYF,TGCAGCGTTGAACCTGGTCGGTCGGCCCAGTACTTC
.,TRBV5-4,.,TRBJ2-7,CASSPKTGLSSYEQYF,TGTGCCAGCAGCCCCAAGACAGGCCTCAGCTCCTACGAGCAGTACTTC
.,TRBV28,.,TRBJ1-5,CASSSGGGDQPQHF,TGTGCCAGCAGCTCGGGGGGGGGCGATCAGCCCCAGCATTTT
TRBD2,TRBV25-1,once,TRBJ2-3,CASSEGGSSSTDTQYF,TGTGCCAGCAGTGAGGGAGGGAGTAGCAGCACAGATACGCAGTATTTT
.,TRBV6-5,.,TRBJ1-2,CASYLGGANYGYTF,TGTGCCAGTTACCTCGGGGGGGCCAACTATGGCTACACCTTC
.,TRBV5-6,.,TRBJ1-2,CASSFKDRNYGYTF,TGTGCCAGCAGCTTCAAGGACAGAAACTATGGCTACACCTTC
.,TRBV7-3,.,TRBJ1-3,CASSLTPGGNTIYF,TGTGCCAGCAGCTTAACCCCCGGGGGAAACACCATATATTTT
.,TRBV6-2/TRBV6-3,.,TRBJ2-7,CASSYLEGSYEQYF,TGTGCCAGCAGTTACTTGGAGGGGTCCTACGAGCAGTACTTC
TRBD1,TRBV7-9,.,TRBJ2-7,CASSLADRDHEQYF,TGTGCCAGCAGCTTAGCAGACAGGGACCACGAGCAGTACTTC
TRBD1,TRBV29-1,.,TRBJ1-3,CSVVRQGDLSGNTIYF,TGCAGCGTGGTTCGACAGGGTGATCTCTCTGGAAACACCATATATTTT
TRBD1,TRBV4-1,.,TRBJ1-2,CASSQAPTGGGYTF,TGCGCCAGCAGCCAAGCCCCGACAGGGGGTGGCTACACCTTC
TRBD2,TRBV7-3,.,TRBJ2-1,CASSLAGGPNEQFF,TGTGCCAGCAGCTTAGCGGGGGGGCCGAATGAGCAGTTCTTC
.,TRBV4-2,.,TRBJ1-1,CASSQVKANTEAFF,TGTGCCAGCAGCCAAGTAAAAGCGAACACTGAAGCTTTCTTT
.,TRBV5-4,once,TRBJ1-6,CASSYEQGVSSPLHF,TGTGCCAGCAGCTACGAACAGGGAGTTAGTTCACCCCTCCACTTT
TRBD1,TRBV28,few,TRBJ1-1,CASSWDSAAFF,TGTGCCAGCAGTTGGGACAGCGCCGCTTTCTTT
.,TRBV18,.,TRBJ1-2,CASSAAGPYGYTF,TGTGCCAGCTCGGCCGCGGGTCCTTATGGCTACACCTTC
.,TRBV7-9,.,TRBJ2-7,CASSLAGDPSYEQYF,TGTGCCAGCAGCTTAGCCGGTGATCCCTCCTACGAGCAGTACTTC
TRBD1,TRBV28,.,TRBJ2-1,CASSGAGQGHNEQFF,TGTGCCAGCAGCGGCGCCGGACAGGGCCACAATGAGCAGTTCTTC
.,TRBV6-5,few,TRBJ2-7,CASSYSRMNYEQYF,TGTGCCAGCAGTTACTCGAGGATGAACTACGAGCAGTACTTC